These 16 T cell receptor beta chains were all obtained from the same sample, sequenced in a study of control samples from healthy donors and cancer patients. This table comes from immunoSEQ multiplex PCR, and its TCRdb copy is limited to in-frame clones, with some not included. Among some 120,000 clones, 70% to 90% were seen once, and the ten largest hold more than 2.5%. What was sequenced was blood. The receptors derive from a man between 50 and 59 years old in good health.

This clone has more than one count but fewer than ten. The chain combines TRBV30 with TRBJ2-1, with 12 bases matching TRBD2. The germline CDR1 and CDR2 sequences are GTSNPN and SVGIG (reference sequence). The V segment lost 8 bases and the J segment 2 bases; nucleotides outside the gene matches: 1. The CDR3 totals 13 residues. CDR3 sequence: CAGLAGTYNEQFF. The CDR3 DNA sequence: TGTGCCGGACTAGCGGGGACCTACAATGAGCAGTTCTTC.

This chain joins TRBV7-9 and TRBJ2-7, with TRBD1 as a possible D gene (6 bases). V gave up 1 base and J gave up 4 bases, with 11 bases separating them. The CDR3 runs 14 residues. Germline V CDR1 and CDR2: SEHNR, FQNEAQ (reference sequence). CDR3 in amino acids: CASSLEGDGYEQYF. CDR3 DNA sequence: TGTGCCAGCAGCTTAGAGGGGGATGGTTACGAGCAGTACTTC.

This chain uses TRBV6-5 with TRBJ1-6; D not resolved. The germline gives CDR1 MNHEY, CDR2 SVGAGI. The CDR3 runs 15 residues. The V and J ends lost 6 bases and 0 bases respectively, with 9 bases between them. The CDR3 region is CASRFTASYNSPLHF. The CDR3 DNA sequence: TGTGCCAGCAGGTTCACCGCCTCCTATAATTCACCCCTCCACTTT.

This sequence joins TRBV6-1 and TRBJ2-3; D remains ambiguous. V was pared by 0 bases and J by 5 bases, with 12 bases between. Germline assignment: CDR1 MNHNS and CDR2 SASEGT. The CDR3 is 15 amino acids. CDR3 in DNA: TGTGCCAGCAGTGAAGCTTTATGGGAAGGAGATACGCAGTATTTT. The encoded protein is CASSEALWEGDTQYF.

The chain uses TRBV4-2 and TRBJ2-5; the D call may be TRBD1 or TRBD2 (5 bases each). Germline V CDR1 and CDR2: LGHNA, YNFKEQ. The ends were cut back, 3 bases at V and 3 bases at J, with 14 bases in the middle. This CDR3 is 15 amino acids long. CDR3: CASSQDFGGKETQYF. CDR3 nucleotides: TGTGCCAGCAGCCAGGACTTTGGGGGAAAAGAGACCCAGTACTTC.

In regard to this clone: A junction end diverges from the germline sequence, so it may reflect a read error. This rearrangement joins TRBV20-1 to TRBJ2-7; weak D call: TRBD2 (5 bases). Germline values: CDR1 DFQATT, CDR2 SNEGSKA (reference sequence). CDR3 length: 11 amino acids. The CDR3 region is CSARGFNEQYF. The CDR3 nucleotides read TGCAGTGCGAGAGGGTTCAACGAGCAGTACTTC.

This chain links TRBV6-5 with TRBJ1-6, with D uncertain. With 5 bases removed from V and 3 bases from J, the gap between germline ends came to 8 bases. CDR1 is MNHEY, CDR2 SVGAGI, per germline. The CDR3 length is 14 residues. In nucleotides, the CDR3 is TGTGCCAGCAGTACCTCAGACTATAATTCACCCCTCCACTTT. This gives the protein CASSTSDYNSPLHF.

J is TRBJ2-3 and V is TRBV10-3, with a tentative D call TRBD2 (6 bases). V lost 6 bases to trimming and J lost 4 bases, with 17 bases between them. Looked up from germline, CDR1 is ENHRY and CDR2 is SYGVKD. This CDR3 is 15 amino acids long. CDR3 region: CAISVGRDPADTQYF. The CDR3 DNA follows: TGTGCCATCAGCGTCGGGCGGGACCCCGCAGATACGCAGTATTTT.

This chain links TRBV6-5 with TRBJ1-5; unclear D gene. V was shortened by 2 bases and J by 0 bases, with 2 bases between the two germline ends. CDR3 length: 13 residues. The V gene's germline CDR1 is MNHEY and CDR2 SVGAGI. The chain's CDR3 is CASSYDSNQPQHF. CDR3 coding DNA: TGTGCCAGCAGTTACGATAGCAATCAGCCCCAGCATTTT.

V usage is TRBV4-1 and J usage is TRBJ2-7; tentative D call: TRBD2 (6 bases). Per the germline V gene, CDR1 is MGHRA and CDR2 is YSYEKL. The CDR3 covers 16 residues. V dropped 0 bases and J dropped 2 bases, with 14 bases sitting between them. The DNA of the CDR3 is TGCGCCAGCAGCCAAGACGCGGGGTGGGAAACCTACGAGCAGTACTTC. Residues: CASSQDAGWETYEQYF.

This clone has a single count. This chain links TRBV11-2 with TRBJ1-3, with D possibly being TRBD1 (5 bases). The V end lost 5 bases, the J end lost 0 bases, and 17 bases lay between the germline ends. The CDR3 loop spans 17 amino acids. Looked up from germline, CDR1 is SGHAT and CDR2 is FQNNGV. The CDR3 reads CASSSSGYGFSGNTIYF. The CDR3 region has the DNA TGTGCCAGCAGCAGTTCAGGGTACGGCTTCTCTGGAAACACCATATATTTT. The variable domain in full, completed from reference TRBV11-2 and TRBJ1-3, reads EAGVAQSPRYKIIEKRQSVAFWCNPISGHATLYWYQQILGQGPKLLIQFQNNGVVDDSQLPKDRFSAERLKGVDSTLKIQPAKLEDSAVYLCASSSSGYGFSGNTIYFGEGSWLTVV.

V usage is TRBV10-2 and J usage is TRBJ2-5; D remains unclear. The CDR3 consists of 14 residues. Germline V CDR1 and CDR2: WSHSY, SAAADI. V lost 5 bases and J lost 5, with 15 bases in between. The CDR3 protein is CASSPYPSRETQYF. For the CDR3, the DNA is TGCGCCAGCAGTCCCTACCCCTCCAGGGAGACCCAGTACTTC.

The genes are TRBV18 and TRBJ1-5, with a weak D call TRBD1 (6 bases). V was cut by 6 bases and J by 3 bases, with 12 bases left in between. The V gene's germline CDR1 is KGHSH and CDR2 LQKENI. CDR3 length: 14 amino acids. CDR3 residues: CASSATGTNQPQHF. The CDR3 coding sequence is TGTGCCAGCTCTGCCACAGGGACCAATCAGCCCCAGCATTTT.

The V and J genes are TRBV11-2 and TRBJ2-3; TRBD2 aligns across 8 bases. The CDR3 is 16 residues long. The V gene's germline CDR1 is SGHAT and CDR2 FQNNGV. Unmatched junction bases numbered 4, after V lost 0 bases and J lost 2 bases. The CDR3 spells CASSLEASGFTDTQYF. The CDR3 DNA is TGTGCCAGCAGCTTAGAGGCTAGCGGGTTCACAGATACGCAGTATTTT. The full variable domain, with the rest looked up from reference TRBV11-2 and TRBJ2-3, is EAGVAQSPRYKIIEKRQSVAFWCNPISGHATLYWYQQILGQGPKLLIQFQNNGVVDDSQLPKDRFSAERLKGVDSTLKIQPAKLEDSAVYLCASSLEASGFTDTQYFGPGTRLTVL.

This clone has only one observation. V usage is TRBV7-3 and J usage is TRBJ2-3; TRBD2 aligns across 14 bases. The germline V gene has CDR1 SGHTA and CDR2 FQGTGA. The V and J ends lost 4 bases and 7 bases, in that order; junction bases with no gene match: 4. The CDR3 sequence is 15 residues long. CDR3 amino acids: CASSSGLAGANTQYF. As DNA, the CDR3 is TGTGCCAGCAGCTCGGGACTAGCGGGGGCAAATACGCAGTATTTT. Together with reference TRBV7-3 and TRBJ2-3, the CDR3 gives the full variable domain: GAGVSQTPSNKVTEKGKYVELRCDPISGHTALYWYRQSLGQGPEFLIYFQGTGAADDSGLPNDRFFAVRPEGSVSTLKIQRTERGDSAVYLCASSSGLAGANTQYFGPGTRLTVL.

This clone was counted a single time. The chain carries TRBV27 and TRBJ1-6, with D perhaps TRBD1 (6 bases). CDR1 and CDR2 from the germline V gene are MNHEY and SMNVEV (reference sequence). CDR3 length: 15 residues. Trimming shortened V by 6 bases and J by 8 bases, and 17 bases separated the two germline ends. CDR3 sequence: CASSRGKGGYSPLHF. The CDR3 DNA sequence: TGTGCCAGCAGCAGGGGAAAGGGGGGTTATTCACCCCTCCACTTT.